This T cell receptor beta chain was identified in a study of T cells of healthy individuals. TCRdb processed the 5' RACE reads anew with MiXCR; each CDR3 protein has one entry. The table records tens of thousands of distinct CDR3 sequences, around 15% of them present only once. V lost 2 bases, J lost 6 bases, and 4 bases lay in between. Germline CDR1 reads MNHEY; CDR2 reads SMNVEV (reference sequence). The CDR3 has 12 residues. The TCR comes from a human donor in good health. The chain links TRBV27 to TRBJ2-2; D gene uncertain. CDR3 DNA: TGTGCCAGCAGTTTAAGCGCCGGGGAGCTGTTTTTT. Amino acid sequence: CASSLSAGELFF.